Each of the 4 T cell receptor beta chains below was sequenced from the same sample in a study of blood T cell repertoires in COVID-19. Assay: immunoSEQ multiplex PCR; the TCRdb copy retains only in-frame clones and omits some. Found here are more than 250,000 clones, about 85% of them singletons; the top ten hold approximately 4%. Sequenced: peripheral blood. All receptors derive from a man younger than 30 with active or convalescent COVID-19.

V is TRBV18 and J is TRBJ2-7; 7 bases fit TRBD1. V shed 0 bases and J 0 bases; nucleotides not matched to a gene: 2. Germline V gene data show CDR1 as KGHSH and CDR2 as LQKENI. The CDR3 spans 15 residues. The CDR3 DNA reads TGTGCCAGCTCACCACCGGGACAGAGCTCCTACGAGCAGTACTTC. It translates to CASSPPGQSSYEQYF.

The rearrangement uses TRBV14 and TRBJ1-4; 10 nucleotides line up with TRBD1. The CDR3 is 16 amino acids. With V trimmed by 2 bases and J by 7 bases, 7 bases remained unmatched. The germline gives CDR1 SGHDN, CDR2 FVKESK. The CDR3 sequence: CASSQLRTGGSEKLFF. The CDR3 nucleotides are TGTGCCAGCAGCCAATTAAGGACAGGGGGGAGTGAAAAACTGTTTTTT.

This clone appeared a single time. The genes are TRBV11-3 and TRBJ1-1; D gene ambiguous. The CDR3 is made up of 12 amino acids. The V end lost 8 bases, the J end lost 3 bases, and 10 bases lay between the germline ends. CDR1 is SGHNT and CDR2 is YENEEA in the germline V gene. CDR3 DNA: TGTGCCAGCCGTCGGGGTTACACTGAAGCTTTCTTT. This sequence encodes CASRRGYTEAFF.

The chain joins TRBV5-6 to TRBJ1-4; 9 bases align to TRBD1. CDR3 length: 14 amino acids. The ends lost 4 bases at V and 7 bases at J; junction bases unmatched: 5. Germline lookup yields CDR1 SGHDT and CDR2 YYEEEE. The DNA for the CDR3 is TGTGCCAGCAGCCCAGGGACAGGGACTGAAAAACTGTTTTTT. Amino acid sequence: CASSPGTGTEKLFF.